One sample yielded the 22 T cell receptor beta chains listed below, sequenced in a study of blood T cells in healthy people across ages (dated by TCRdb to between 2014 and 2017). Library method: 5' RACE. For sequencing, an Illumina HiSeq 2500 was employed. A second roughly 6 to 12 cycle PCR used a sample-barcoded 5' primer and a J-beta primer mix. In-frame beta chains were kept once TCRdb had trimmed the public reads at Q25 with fastp and called clones with MiXCR. CDR3 protein duplicates are merged, each entry listing the most common genes and DNA. Counted in this sample were more than 650,000 distinct CDR3 sequences; more than 25% of them appeared once. The ten most abundant clones make up around 3% of the sample. The same data also went into a second study, on T cells of mothers and their children.

Sample: blood. These receptors were obtained from a boy younger than 18 in good health.

This clonotype was counted between two and nine times. The J gene is TRBJ2-2, the V gene TRBV6-1, with D perhaps TRBD2 (5 bases). The CDR3 contains 14 residues. Germline V gives CDR1 MNHNS, CDR2 SASEGT. The ends were cut back, 6 bases at V and 4 bases at J, with 12 bases in the middle. CDR3 nucleotides: TGTGCCAGCAGGACTACACAATTCACCGGGGAGCTGTTTTTT. It translates to CASRTTQFTGELFF.

V is TRBV12-3 or TRBV12-4 and J is TRBJ1-2; D is unclear. Trimming shortened V by 4 bases and J by 2 bases, and 8 bases separated the two germline ends. The CDR3 sequence is 13 residues long. CDR3 sequence: CASSWTANYGYTF. For the CDR3, the DNA is TGTGCCAGCAGTTGGACCGCCAACTATGGCTACACCTTC.

This clonotype was seen only a few times. This rearrangement joins TRBV29-1 to TRBJ2-3; 10 positions match TRBD1. The CDR3 runs to 14 residues. J gave up 5 bases and V 6 bases, and 8 bases lay outside the gene matches. Germline V gives CDR1 SQVTM, CDR2 ANQGSEA. The CDR3 here is CSVETGGKGDTQYF. The CDR3 DNA reads TGCAGCGTAGAGACAGGGGGCAAAGGAGATACGCAGTATTTT.

In this sample, this clonotype turned up a few times. Germline and junction disagree at one end, which may indicate a read error. The rearrangement joins TRBV12-3 or TRBV12-4 to TRBJ2-7; TRBD2 matches 7 bases. This CDR3 has 17 amino acids. CDR3 residues: CASSLGMGGFHPTKQYF. The DNA for the CDR3 is TGTGCCAGCAGTTTAGGGATGGGGGGGTTCCACCCTACGAAGCAATACTTC.

This clonotype appeared a few times. This chain links TRBV5-4 with TRBJ2-1, with 8 positions matching TRBD2. Germline CDR1 reads SGHNT; CDR2 reads YYREEE (reference sequence). V lost 0 bases to trimming and J lost 9 bases; unmatched junction nucleotides: 8. The CDR3 is made up of 15 amino acids. The CDR3 loop reads CASSLGTGGPSEQFF. The CDR3 nucleotides read TGTGCCAGCAGCTTGGGAACGGGGGGGCCAAGTGAGCAGTTCTTC.

This clonotype was detected a few times. This chain uses TRBV4-1 with TRBJ1-2; TRBD1 might be the D (5 bases). CDR1 and CDR2 (germline): MGHRA, YSYEKL. Deletions cut 4 bases from V and 3 bases from J, with 18 bases between. This CDR3 is built from 16 residues. CDR3 sequence (DNA): TGCGCCAGCAGCCCCCACCCGGGGGAGGCCGACTATGGCTACACCTTC. Translation: CASSPHPGEADYGYTF.

The chain carries TRBV10-3 and TRBJ2-5; 9 bases match TRBD2. J lost 5 bases, V lost 4 bases, and 11 bases had no gene match. CDR3 length: 16 residues. Germline V gene lookup returns CDR1 ENHRY and CDR2 SYGVKD. The CDR3 reads CAISGVAGGFRETQYF. The DNA for the CDR3 is TGTGCCATCAGTGGTGTGGCGGGGGGGTTCCGGGAGACCCAGTACTTC.

This chain uses TRBV2 with TRBJ2-1; D is unclear. CDR1 is SNHLY and CDR2 is FYNNEI in the germline V gene. V dropped 6 bases and J dropped 0 bases, with 15 bases sitting between them. This CDR3 has 16 residues. CDR3 nucleotide sequence: TGTGCCAGCAGCCATATGGATCTAAGCTCCTACAATGAGCAGTTCTTC. Amino acids: CASSHMDLSSYNEQFF. Full variable domain (outside the CDR3, taken from reference TRBV2 and TRBJ2-1): EPEVTQTPSHQVTQMGQEVILRCVPISNHLYFYWYRQILGQKVEFLVSFYNNEISEKSEIFDDQFSVERPDGSNFTLKIRSTKLEDSAMYFCASSHMDLSSYNEQFFGPGTRLTVL.

This clonotype has only a few counts. The chain has TRBV27 and TRBJ2-7; possibly TRBD2 for D (6 bases). Germline CDR1 and CDR2: MNHEY and SMNVEV (reference sequence). The CDR3 contains 14 residues. V was trimmed by 8 bases and J by 7 bases, leaving 21 bases between them. In DNA form, the CDR3 reads TGTGCCAGCGGATCGGGACTTCGCCTTGGGGAGCAGTACTTC. Translation: CASGSGLRLGEQYF.

This clonotype was seen only a few times. V and J are TRBV5-5 and TRBJ2-1; D gene uncertain. Deletions cut 0 bases from V and 0 bases from J, with 7 bases between. Per germline, CDR1 SGHKS and CDR2 YYEKEE (reference sequence). This CDR3 region has 15 residues. This CDR3 is CASSLDGDSYNEQFF. The DNA of the CDR3 is TGTGCCAGCAGCTTGGACGGAGACTCCTACAATGAGCAGTTCTTC.

J is TRBJ1-5 and V is TRBV6-1; D call uncertain. V was shortened by 4 bases and J by 2 bases, with 12 bases between the two germline ends. Germline V gene lookup returns CDR1 MNHNS and CDR2 SASEGT. The CDR3 has 15 amino acids. CDR3 nucleotides: TGTGCCAGCAGTGTTAAGGCGTGGGGCAATCAGCCCCAGCATTTT. It encodes CASSVKAWGNQPQHF.

To note about this clonotype: Likely a read error: the CDR3 ends without its conserved phenylalanine or tryptophan. The chain couples TRBV2 to TRBJ2-1; 8 nucleotides match TRBD1. The CDR3 has 12 amino acids. From germline, CDR1 is SNHLY and CDR2 FYNNEI. With 6 bases clipped from V and 13 bases from J, the junction kept 8 bases outside the gene matches. The DNA of the CDR3 is TGTGCCAGCAGGGGATCCGGGACAGGACAGTTCTCC. This gives the protein CASRGSGTGQFS.

This clonotype was counted between two and nine times. The V and J genes are TRBV6-6 and TRBJ2-7; no firm D call. This CDR3 region has 14 residues. Germline values: CDR1 MNHNY, CDR2 SVGAGI (reference sequence). Trimming took off 0 bases at V and 3 bases at J, with 9 bases between the two ends. The CDR3 region is CASSYSTDLYEQYF. The CDR3 DNA follows: TGTGCCAGCAGTTACTCCACAGATCTCTACGAGCAGTACTTC.

The chain carries TRBV15 and TRBJ1-2; 10 bases are shared with TRBD1. The V gene's germline CDR1 is LNHNV and CDR2 YYDKDF (reference sequence). V lost 5 bases and J lost 6; bases outside the gene matches: 6. CDR3 size: 14 residues. The chain's CDR3 is CATSPRQGAHGYTF. The CDR3 DNA reads as TGTGCCACCAGCCCACGACAGGGGGCGCATGGCTACACCTTC.

There are many counts of this clonotype. The chain recombines TRBV28 with TRBJ2-7; the match to TRBD2 covers 12 bases. V was clipped by 6 bases and J by 2 bases; unmatched bases: 8. This CDR3 has 16 amino acids. Germline values: CDR1 MDHEN, CDR2 SYDVKM. CDR3 region: CASSSPGLAGTYEQYF. The CDR3 nucleotides read TGTGCCAGCAGCTCCCCCGGACTAGCGGGGACCTACGAGCAGTACTTC. Full variable domain (outside the CDR3, taken from reference TRBV28 and TRBJ2-7): DVKVTQSSRYLVKRTGEKVFLECVQDMDHENMFWYRQDPGLGLRLIYFSYDVKMKEKGDIPEGYSVSREKKERFSLILESASTNQTSMYLCASSSPGLAGTYEQYFGPGTRLTVT.

This clonotype was observed a handful of times. The gene calls are TRBV4-2 and TRBJ1-1; 9 bases align to TRBD1. The CDR3 is 14 residues long. Germline V lookup: CDR1 LGHNA, CDR2 YNFKEQ. The ends lost 5 bases at V and 5 bases at J; junction bases unmatched: 6. The CDR3 DNA is TGTGCCAGCAGCTCGACAGGGGGTGGTACTGAAGCTTTCTTT. Translation: CASSSTGGGTEAFF.

This clonotype has just a few counts. The chain recombines TRBV11-2 with TRBJ1-4; D is uncertain. Trimming removed 0 bases from V and 10 bases from J, with 21 bases in between. CDR3 size: 17 residues. The germline gives CDR1 SGHAT, CDR2 FQNNGV. CDR3 sequence reads: CASSLDQGGVGDGKLFF. CDR3 nucleotide sequence: TGTGCCAGCAGCTTAGATCAAGGAGGCGTGGGCGATGGAAAACTGTTTTTT.

This chain links TRBV9 with TRBJ2-4, with 8 bases lining up with TRBD2. J lost 6 bases, V lost 5 bases, and 4 bases had no gene match. Germline V gene sequence: CDR1 SGDLS, CDR2 YYNGEE. The CDR3 runs 13 residues. The CDR3 nucleotides read TGTGCCAGCAGTAGGAGCGGGGGAAACATTCAGTACTTC. Its protein product is CASSRSGGNIQYF.

The chain employs TRBV9 and TRBJ2-7, with a possible D match to TRBD1 (5 bases). Germline assignment: CDR1 SGDLS and CDR2 YYNGEE. V lost 3 bases, J lost 5 bases, and 15 bases lay in between. This CDR3 comprises 14 residues. DNA for the CDR3: TGTGCCAGCAGCGCCGACAGTCCGACCAACGAGCAGTACTTC. Translating it yields CASSADSPTNEQYF. Using reference TRBV9 and TRBJ2-7 for the parts outside the CDR3, the full variable domain is DSGVTQTPKHLITATGQRVTLRCSPRSGDLSVYWYQQSLDQGLQFLIQYYNGEERAKGNILERFSAQQFPDLHSELNLSSLELGDSALYFCASSADSPTNEQYFGPGTRLTVT.

This chain uses TRBV9 with TRBJ1-3; D not certain. Germline CDR1 reads SGDLS; CDR2 reads YYNGEE. Trimming removed 7 bases at V and 0 bases at J, with 8 bases between. This CDR3 has 13 amino acids. The CDR3 coding sequence is TGTGCCAGCGGGCAGACCTCTGGAAACACCATATATTTT. This sequence encodes CASGQTSGNTIYF.

This rearrangement joins TRBV9 to TRBJ2-2; D is undetermined. The length of the CDR3 is 14 residues. Germline CDR1 is SGDLS and CDR2 is YYNGEE. Trimming removed 1 base from V and 5 bases from J, with 9 bases in between. The DNA for the CDR3 is TGTGCCAGCAGCGTAACCCCCACGACCGGGGAGCTGTTTTTT. Translated: CASSVTPTTGELFF.

V is TRBV21-1 and J is TRBJ2-5; TRBD2 reflects the table's D call only, with no check against the DNA. TRBV21-1 is recorded as a pseudogene. This CDR3 contains 16 residues. The CDR3 protein is CASSKISGGAVGTQYF. CDR3 DNA sequence: TGTGCCAGCAGCAAGATCAGCGGGGGGGCGGTAGGGACCCAGTACTTC.